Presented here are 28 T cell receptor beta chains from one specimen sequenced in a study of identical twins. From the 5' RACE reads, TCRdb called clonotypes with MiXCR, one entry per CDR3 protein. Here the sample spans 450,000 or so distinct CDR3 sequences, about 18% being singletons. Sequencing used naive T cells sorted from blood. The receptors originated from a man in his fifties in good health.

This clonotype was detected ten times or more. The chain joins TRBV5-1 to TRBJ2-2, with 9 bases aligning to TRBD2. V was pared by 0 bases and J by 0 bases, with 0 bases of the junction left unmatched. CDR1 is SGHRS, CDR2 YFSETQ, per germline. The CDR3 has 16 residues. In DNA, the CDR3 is TGCGCCAGCAGCTTGGCTAGCGGGGCGAACACCGGGGAGCTGTTTTTT. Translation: CASSLASGANTGELFF. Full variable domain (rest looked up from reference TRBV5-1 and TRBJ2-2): KAGVTQTPRYLIKTRGQQVTLSCSPISGHRSVSWYQQTPGQGLQFLFEYFSETQRNKGNFPGRFSGRQFSNSRSEMNVSTLELGDSALYLCASSLASGANTGELFFGEGSRLTVL.

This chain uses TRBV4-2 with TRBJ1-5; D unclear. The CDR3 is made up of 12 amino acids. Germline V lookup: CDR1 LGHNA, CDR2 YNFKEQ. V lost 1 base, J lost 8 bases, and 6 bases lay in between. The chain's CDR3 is CASSQAREPQHF. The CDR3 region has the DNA TGTGCCAGCAGCCAAGCTAGGGAGCCCCAGCATTTT.

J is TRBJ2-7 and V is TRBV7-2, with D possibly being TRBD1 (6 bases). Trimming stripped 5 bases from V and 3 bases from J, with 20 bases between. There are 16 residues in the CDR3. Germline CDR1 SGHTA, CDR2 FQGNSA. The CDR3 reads CASSVQGPGAGYEQYF. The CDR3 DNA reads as TGTGCCAGCAGCGTACAGGGCCCGGGCGCGGGCTACGAGCAGTACTTC. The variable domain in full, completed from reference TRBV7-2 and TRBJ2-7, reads GAGVSQSPSNKVTEKGKDVELRCDPISGHTALYWYRQSLGQGLEFLIYFQGNSAPDKSGLPSDRFSAERTGGSVSTLTIQRTQQEDSAVYLCASSVQGPGAGYEQYFGPGTRLTVT.

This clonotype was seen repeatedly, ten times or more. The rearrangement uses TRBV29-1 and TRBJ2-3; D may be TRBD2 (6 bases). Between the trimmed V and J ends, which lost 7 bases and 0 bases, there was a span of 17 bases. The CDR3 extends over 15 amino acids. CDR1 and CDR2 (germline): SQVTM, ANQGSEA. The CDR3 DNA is TGCAGCGCCGCGGCCGGGAGCGCTAGCACAGATACGCAGTATTTT. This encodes CSAAAGSASTDTQYF.

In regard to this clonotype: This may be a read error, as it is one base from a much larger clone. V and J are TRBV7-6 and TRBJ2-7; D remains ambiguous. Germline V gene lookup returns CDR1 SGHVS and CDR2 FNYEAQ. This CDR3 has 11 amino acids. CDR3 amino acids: CASSPGEELYF. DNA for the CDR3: TGTGCCAGCAGTCCCGGAGAAGAGCTGTACTTC. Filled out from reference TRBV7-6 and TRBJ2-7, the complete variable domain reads GAGVSQSPRYKVTKRGQDVALRCDPISGHVSLYWYRQALGQGPEFLTYFNYEAQQDKSGLPNDRFSAERPEGSISTLTIQRTEQRDSAMYRCASSPGEELYFGPGTRLTVT.

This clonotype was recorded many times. CDR3 coding DNA: TGTGCCAGTAGTCCCCGGCCGGGACAGGGGGCATCTGGAAACACCATATATTTT. Its translation: CASSPRPGQGASGNTIYF. V is TRBV19 and J is TRBJ1-3; 12 nucleotides line up with TRBD1. Germline CDR1 reads LNHDA; CDR2 reads SQIVND (reference sequence). The CDR3 is 18 amino acids. Germline trimming cut 5 bases from V and 1 base from J; bases unmatched to any gene: 9.

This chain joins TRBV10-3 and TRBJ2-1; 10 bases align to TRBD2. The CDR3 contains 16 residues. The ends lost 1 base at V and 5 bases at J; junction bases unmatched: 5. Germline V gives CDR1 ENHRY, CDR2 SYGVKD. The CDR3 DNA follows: TGTGCCATCAGTGAGTTCCAGCGGGAGGGAGACAATGAGCAGTTCTTC. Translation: CAISEFQREGDNEQFF.

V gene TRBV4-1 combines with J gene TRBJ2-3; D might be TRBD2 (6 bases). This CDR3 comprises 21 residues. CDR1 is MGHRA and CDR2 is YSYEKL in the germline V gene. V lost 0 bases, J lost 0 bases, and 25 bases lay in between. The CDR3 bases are TGCGCCAGCAGCCAAGATCCCCCTATTGCGGGACCGGATACTAGCACAGATACGCAGTATTTT. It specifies CASSQDPPIAGPDTSTDTQYF.

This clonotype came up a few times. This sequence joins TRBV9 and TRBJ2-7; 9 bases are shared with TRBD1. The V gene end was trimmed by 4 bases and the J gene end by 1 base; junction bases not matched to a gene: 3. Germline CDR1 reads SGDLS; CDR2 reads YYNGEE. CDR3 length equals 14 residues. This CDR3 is CASSKGQGSYEQYF. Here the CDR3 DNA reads TGTGCCAGCAGCAAAGGACAGGGGTCCTACGAGCAGTACTTC.

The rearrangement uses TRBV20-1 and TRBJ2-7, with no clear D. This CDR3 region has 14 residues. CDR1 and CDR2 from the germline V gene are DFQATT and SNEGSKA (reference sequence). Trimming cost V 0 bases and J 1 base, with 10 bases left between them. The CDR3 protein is CSARDQGLSYEQYF. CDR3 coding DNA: TGCAGTGCTAGAGATCAAGGCTTATCCTACGAGCAGTACTTC.

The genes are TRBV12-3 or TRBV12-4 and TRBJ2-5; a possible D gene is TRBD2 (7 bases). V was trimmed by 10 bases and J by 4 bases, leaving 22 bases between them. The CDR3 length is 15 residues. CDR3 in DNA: TGTGCCACCGCCAGGGACTACAGGGCGGGAGAGACCCAGTACTTC. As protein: CATARDYRAGETQYF.

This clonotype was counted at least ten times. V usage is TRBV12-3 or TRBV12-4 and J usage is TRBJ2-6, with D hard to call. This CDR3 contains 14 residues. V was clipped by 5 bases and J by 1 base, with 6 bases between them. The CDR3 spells CASSRSSGANVLTF. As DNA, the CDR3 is TGTGCCAGCAGTCGCTCATCTGGGGCCAACGTCCTGACTTTC.

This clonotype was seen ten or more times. This chain's CDR3 is CSVIAGGPGIHEQFF. In DNA form, the CDR3 reads TGCAGTGTGATAGCGGGAGGGCCGGGGATCCATGAGCAGTTCTTC. V is TRBV20-1 and J is TRBJ2-1, with 11 bases fitting TRBD2. The CDR3 has 15 residues. J gave up 8 bases and V 7 bases, and 13 bases lay outside the gene matches. CDR1 is DFQATT, CDR2 SNEGSKA, per germline (reference sequence).

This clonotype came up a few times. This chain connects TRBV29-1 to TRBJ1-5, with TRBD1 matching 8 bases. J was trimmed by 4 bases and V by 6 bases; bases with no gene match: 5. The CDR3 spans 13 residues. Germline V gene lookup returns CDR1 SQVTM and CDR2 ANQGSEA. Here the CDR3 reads CSVAGQENQPQHF. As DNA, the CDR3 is TGCAGCGTCGCGGGACAGGAAAATCAGCCCCAGCATTTT.

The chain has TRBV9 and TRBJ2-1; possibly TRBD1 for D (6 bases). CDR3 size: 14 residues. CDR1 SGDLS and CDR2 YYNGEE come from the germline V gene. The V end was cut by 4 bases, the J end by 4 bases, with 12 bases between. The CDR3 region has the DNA TGTGCCAGCAGCCATCGGACAGAATACAATGAGCAGTTCTTC. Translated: CASSHRTEYNEQFF.

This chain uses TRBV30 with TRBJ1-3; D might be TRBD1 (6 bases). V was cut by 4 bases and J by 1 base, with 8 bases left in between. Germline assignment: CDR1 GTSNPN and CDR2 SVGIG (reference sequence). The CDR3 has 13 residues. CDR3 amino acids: CAWTQGSGNTIYF. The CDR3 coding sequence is TGTGCCTGGACGCAGGGGTCTGGAAACACCATATATTTT.

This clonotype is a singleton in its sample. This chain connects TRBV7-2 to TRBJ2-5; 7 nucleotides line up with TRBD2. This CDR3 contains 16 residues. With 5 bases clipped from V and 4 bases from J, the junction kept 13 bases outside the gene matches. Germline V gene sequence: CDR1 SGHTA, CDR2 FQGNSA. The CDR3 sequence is CASSPERGYFRETQYF. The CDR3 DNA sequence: TGTGCCAGCAGCCCCGAGCGGGGCTACTTCAGAGAGACCCAGTACTTC.

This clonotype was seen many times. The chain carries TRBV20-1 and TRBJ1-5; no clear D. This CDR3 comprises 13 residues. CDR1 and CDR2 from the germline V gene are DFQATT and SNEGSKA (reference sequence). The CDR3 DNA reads TGCAGGCAGAAAAGGGTGCGGGCTCAGCCCCAGCATTTT. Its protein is CRQKRVRAQPQHF.

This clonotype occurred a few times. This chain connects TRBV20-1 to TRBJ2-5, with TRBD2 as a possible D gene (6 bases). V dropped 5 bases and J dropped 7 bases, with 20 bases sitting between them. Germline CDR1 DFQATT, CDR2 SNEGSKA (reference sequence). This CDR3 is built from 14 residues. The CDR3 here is CSAVDWDSRPTQYF. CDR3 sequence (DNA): TGCAGTGCTGTGGATTGGGACTCGAGGCCGACCCAGTACTTC.

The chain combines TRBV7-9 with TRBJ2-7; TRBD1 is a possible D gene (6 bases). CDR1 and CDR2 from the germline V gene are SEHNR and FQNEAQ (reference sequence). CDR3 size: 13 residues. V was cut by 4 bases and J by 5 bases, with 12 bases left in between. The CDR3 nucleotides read TGTGCCAGCAGCTCAACAGGGCGCCACGAGCAGTACTTC. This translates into CASSSTGRHEQYF.

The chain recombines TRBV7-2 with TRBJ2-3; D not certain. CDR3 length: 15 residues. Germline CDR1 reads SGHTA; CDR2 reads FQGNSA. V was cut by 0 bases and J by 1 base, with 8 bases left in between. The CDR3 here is CASSLAGFGTDTQYF. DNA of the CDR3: TGTGCCAGCAGCTTAGCCGGGTTCGGCACAGATACGCAGTATTTT. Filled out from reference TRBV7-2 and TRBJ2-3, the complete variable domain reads GAGVSQSPSNKVTEKGKDVELRCDPISGHTALYWYRQSLGQGLEFLIYFQGNSAPDKSGLPSDRFSAERTGGSVSTLTIQRTQQEDSAVYLCASSLAGFGTDTQYFGPGTRLTVL.

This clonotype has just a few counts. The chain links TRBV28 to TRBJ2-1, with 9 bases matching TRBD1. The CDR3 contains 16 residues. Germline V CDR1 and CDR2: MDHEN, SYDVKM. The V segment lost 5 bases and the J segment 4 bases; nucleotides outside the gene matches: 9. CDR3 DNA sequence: TGTGCCAGCAGTGACCCCGGGACAGGGTATTACAATGAGCAGTTCTTC. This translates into CASSDPGTGYYNEQFF.

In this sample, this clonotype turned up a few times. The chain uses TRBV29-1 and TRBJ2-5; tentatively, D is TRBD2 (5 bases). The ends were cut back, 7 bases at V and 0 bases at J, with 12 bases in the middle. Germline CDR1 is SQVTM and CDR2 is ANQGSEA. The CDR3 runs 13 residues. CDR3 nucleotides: TGCAGCGCTGGACTGCAGTACCAAGAGACCCAGTACTTC. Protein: CSAGLQYQETQYF.

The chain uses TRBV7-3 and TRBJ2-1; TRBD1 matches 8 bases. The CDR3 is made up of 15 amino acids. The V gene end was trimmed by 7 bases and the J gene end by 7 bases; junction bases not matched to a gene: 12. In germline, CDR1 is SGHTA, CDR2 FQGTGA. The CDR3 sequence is CASTEQPTGVNEQFF. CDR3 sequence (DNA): TGTGCCAGCACCGAACAGCCGACAGGGGTAAATGAGCAGTTCTTC.

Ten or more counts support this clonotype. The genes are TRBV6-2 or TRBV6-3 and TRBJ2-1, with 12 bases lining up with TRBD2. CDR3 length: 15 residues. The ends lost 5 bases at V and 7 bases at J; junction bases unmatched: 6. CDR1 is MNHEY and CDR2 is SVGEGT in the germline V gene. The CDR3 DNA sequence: TGTGCCAGCAGTAGGACTAGCGGGAAGATAAATGAGCAGTTCTTC. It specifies CASSRTSGKINEQFF.

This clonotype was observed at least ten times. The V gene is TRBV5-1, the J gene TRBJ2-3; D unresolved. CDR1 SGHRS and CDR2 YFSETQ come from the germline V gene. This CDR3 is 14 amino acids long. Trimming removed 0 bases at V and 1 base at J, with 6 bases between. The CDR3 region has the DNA TGCGCCAGCAGCTTGGATAGGGGCACAGATACGCAGTATTTT. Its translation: CASSLDRGTDTQYF.

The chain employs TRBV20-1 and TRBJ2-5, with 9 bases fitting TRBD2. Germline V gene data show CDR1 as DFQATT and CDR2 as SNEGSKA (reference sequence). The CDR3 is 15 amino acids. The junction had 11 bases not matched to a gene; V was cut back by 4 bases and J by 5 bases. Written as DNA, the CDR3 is TGCAGTGCTAAATGGGGACTAGCTTGGATTGAGACCCAGTACTTC. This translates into CSAKWGLAWIETQYF.

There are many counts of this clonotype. The CDR3 spells CAINPNIDSPYEQYF. The CDR3 nucleotides read TGTGCCATCAATCCCAATATTGACAGCCCTTACGAGCAGTACTTC. The chain is built from TRBV10-3 and TRBJ2-7; tentatively, D is TRBD1 (5 bases). Per germline, CDR1 ENHRY and CDR2 SYGVKD. V shed 7 bases and J shed 4 bases, with 20 bases lying between them. The CDR3 has 15 amino acids.